The 15 T cell receptor beta chains below come from one sample, sequenced in a study of radiation and T cells in renal cell carcinoma. Generated by immunoSEQ multiplex PCR, the TCRdb table keeps only in-frame clones and is missing some. The repertoire holds around 180,000 clones, with about 87% as singletons. Described time point: blood 4 weeks post-SBRT, at nephrectomy. The sample's treatment: 15 Gy SBRT to primary tumor, nephrectomy 4 weeks later. Sequenced here: blood, sampled from a patient whose treatment included radiotherapy and nephrectomy. The origin of the receptors is a woman between 45 and 60 years old with renal cell carcinoma.

As DNA, the CDR3 is TGTGCCAGCAGATCCCAAGGGCCGAGACTGAACACTGAAGCTTTCTTT. It codes for CASRSQGPRLNTEAFF. This chain connects TRBV7-2 to TRBJ1-1, with D hard to call. Trimming removed 6 bases from V and 0 bases from J, with 17 bases in between. This CDR3 region has 16 residues. Germline CDR1 reads SGHTA; CDR2 reads FQGNSA.

The gene calls are TRBV6-1 and TRBJ2-4; TRBD1 might be the D (6 bases). Germline V gene lookup returns CDR1 MNHNS and CDR2 SASEGT. This CDR3 has 19 residues. Between the trimmed V and J ends, which lost 3 bases and 1 base, there was a span of 22 bases. CDR3 coding DNA: TGTGCCAGCAGTGATCCCGACAGGCCCACCGGCTTGGCCAAAAACATTCAGTACTTC. It codes for CASSDPDRPTGLAKNIQYF.

The gene calls are TRBV7-2 and TRBJ2-3, with D possibly being TRBD2 (6 bases). Trimming shortened V by 3 bases and J by 2 bases, and 12 bases separated the two germline ends. The CDR3 totals 15 residues. Per germline, CDR1 SGHTA and CDR2 FQGNSA. The CDR3 region has the DNA TGTGCCAGCAGCTTGGAGGGTAAACTCACAGATACGCAGTATTTT. Protein sequence: CASSLEGKLTDTQYF.

CDR3 sequence (DNA): TGTGCCAGCAGTGAATGGTCCGGGGAGCTGTTTTTT. This encodes CASSEWSGELFF. V usage is TRBV25-1 and J usage is TRBJ2-2, with no clear D. Germline V gene data show CDR1 as MGHDK and CDR2 as SYGVNS. This CDR3 has 12 residues. Trimming pared 1 base from V and 6 bases from J, leaving 3 bases between.

This chain links TRBV6-1 with TRBJ2-5; 7 bases are a match to TRBD2. The CDR3 has 14 residues. V was clipped by 4 bases and J by 4 bases; unmatched bases: 6. Germline-derived CDR1 and CDR2 are MNHNS and SASEGT. CDR3 residues: CASSATGRAETQYF. CDR3 nucleotide sequence: TGTGCCAGCAGTGCGACTGGGAGGGCAGAGACCCAGTACTTC.

The chain is built from TRBV5-4 and TRBJ2-1; 9 bases are shared with TRBD1. Germline V lookup: CDR1 SGHNT, CDR2 YYREEE (reference sequence). The CDR3 runs to 16 residues. Unmatched junction bases numbered 6, after V lost 5 bases and J lost 0 bases. CDR3 nucleotides: TGTGCCAGCAGTCACGCGACAGGGGGCTCCTACAATGAGCAGTTCTTC. Its protein is CASSHATGGSYNEQFF.

The chain joins TRBV19 to TRBJ2-7; 7 bases align to TRBD2. J lost 0 bases, V lost 8 bases, and 1 base had no gene match. Germline CDR1 and CDR2: LNHDA and SQIVND (reference sequence). The CDR3 length is 12 residues. The CDR3 here is CASAGDSYEQYF. For the CDR3, the DNA is TGTGCCAGTGCGGGGGACTCCTACGAGCAGTACTTC. Drawing the rest from reference TRBV19 and TRBJ2-7, the complete variable domain is DGGITQSPKYLFRKEGQNVTLSCEQNLNHDAMYWYRQDPGQGLRLIYYSQIVNDFQKGDIAEGYSVSREKKESFPLTVTSAQKNPTAFYLCASAGDSYEQYFGPGTRLTVT.

The gene calls are TRBV6-5 and TRBJ1-2, with 7 bases fitting TRBD1. The V segment lost 6 bases and the J segment 4 bases; nucleotides outside the gene matches: 5. Germline V CDR1 and CDR2: MNHEY, SVGAGI. The CDR3 consists of 13 residues. The CDR3: CASSQRQGYGYTF. Here the CDR3 DNA reads TGTGCCAGCAGCCAGAGACAGGGCTATGGCTACACCTTC.

This clone was detected once. This specimen includes other DNA sequences encoding the same CDR3. This rearrangement joins TRBV18 to TRBJ1-1, with D possibly TRBD1 on 5 matching bases. The CDR3 sequence is 13 residues long. Deletions cut 6 bases from V and 1 base from J, with 9 bases between. Germline V gene sequence: CDR1 KGHSH, CDR2 LQKENI. The CDR3 sequence: CASSQGQNTEAFF. CDR3 coding DNA: TGTGCCAGCTCCCAAGGACAGAACACTGAAGCTTTCTTT.

The chain's CDR3 is CASSVGTAQETQYF. As DNA, the CDR3 is TGTGCCAGCAGCGTTGGGACAGCCCAAGAGACCCAGTACTTC. The J gene is TRBJ2-5, the V gene TRBV7-2, with 7 bases that match TRBD1. V was clipped by 5 bases and J by 1 base; unmatched bases: 4. CDR3 length: 14 residues. Germline CDR1 is SGHTA and CDR2 is FQGNSA.

This clone was observed a few times. The genes are TRBV2 and TRBJ1-4; D unresolved. V lost 4 bases, J lost 3 bases, and 6 bases lay in between. This CDR3 region has 13 residues. CDR1 is SNHLY and CDR2 is FYNNEI in the germline V gene. The CDR3 region has the DNA TGTGCCAGCAGTGTGGGTCCTAATGAAAAACTGTTTTTT. It encodes CASSVGPNEKLFF.

This clone came up a few times. This chain joins TRBV7-9 and TRBJ1-1, with TRBD1 matching over 8 bases. Germline trimming cut 5 bases from V and 5 bases from J; bases unmatched to any gene: 7. The CDR3 loop spans 14 amino acids. Germline loops: CDR1 SEHNR, CDR2 FQNEAQ (reference sequence). The CDR3 DNA reads as TGTGCCAGCAGCGCCGGACAGGGTCGGACTGAAGCTTTCTTT. Encoded protein: CASSAGQGRTEAFF.

The chain couples TRBV6-5 to TRBJ2-7; TRBD1 is a possible D gene (6 bases). Trimming removed 0 bases at V and 1 base at J, with 10 bases between. Germline values: CDR1 MNHEY, CDR2 SVGAGI. The CDR3 spans 15 residues. The CDR3 sequence is CASSYSGDTSYEQYF. In DNA, the CDR3 is TGTGCCAGCAGTTACTCGGGGGACACATCCTACGAGCAGTACTTC.

Remarks on this clone: One junction end does not reproduce the germline sequence, and a read error may be involved. The chain employs TRBV7-7 and TRBJ2-5, with D uncertain. The CDR3 covers 14 residues. Germline lookup yields CDR1 SSHAT and CDR2 FNYEAQ (reference sequence). CDR3 nucleotides: TGTGCTAGCAGCTTAGACCGTAGCCAAGAGACCCAGTACTTC. This translates into CASSLDRSQETQYF.

In regard to this clone: One junction end disagrees with the germline gene, perhaps due to a read error. This rearrangement joins TRBV11-2 to TRBJ2-3, with D uncertain. The CDR3 totals 15 residues. Germline V lookup: CDR1 SGHAT, CDR2 FQNNGV. The DNA of the CDR3 is TGTGCCAGCAGCTTAGTGGGCCAAAGCACAGATACGCAGTGTTTT. Its protein product is CASSLVGQSTDTQCF.